This TCR beta chain was identified in a study of T cell responses to AZD1222 COVID-19 vaccine (TCRdb year 2021). Background on the whole study: AZD1222 recipients given second doses at about 4 weeks or at about 12 weeks were pooled, since spike-specific TCR depth and breadth were not found to differ between the two schedules. A total of 240 or so trial participants underwent TCR sequencing, of whom under 220 had received two doses of AZD1222 and 26 had received two doses of the MenACWY control vaccine. Trial participants were enrolled into age subgroups of 18-55, 56-69 and 70-plus years, which contained around 140, 26 and 57 TCR-sequenced participants, respectively.

The CDR3 regions of human TCRbeta chains were analyzed by immunosequencing. In the source study's methods: TCRs in the repertoires were compared against a reference library of SARS-CoV-2-specific TCRs that had been generated with the MIRA antigen-specificity platform. Breadth was defined as the fraction of unique TCRs that were SARS-CoV-2-associated, and depth was defined as the fraction of total T cells that were SARS-CoV-2-associated. Using the MIRA data, every spike-specific TCR was mapped to the spike region that the TCR reacted to and assigned to either a CD4 or a CD8 class. Log10-transformed breadth and depth values were compared by one-way ANOVA with Sidak's multiple comparisons tests. TCRdb obtained this table from immuneACCESS and retained in-frame rearrangements with V and J assigned. These tables miss some clones; where compared with another copy, unresolved V genes account for less than half of the shortfall, and the remainder is unexplained. That table furnishes V, J and clone size, whereas the DNA furnished D and trimming. This sample gives around 150,000 clones in total; more than 90% of them show up just once. Of the sample, about 5.5% is held by the ten largest clones.

As regards this clone: No antigen is known for it. There are no base qualities to consult, and no much larger clone falls within one base.

Broader findings and caveats from the paper: CD4 TCRs associated with the vaccine covered the entire spike protein, and the dominant responses were in regions 160-218 and 743-854. Reportedly, almost half of the unique spike-specific TCRs recognized epitopes lying outside the regions that are mutated in the B.1.351 and B.1.1.7 variants. Conclusions about previously exposed vaccinees are limited, since just a handful of AZD1222 recipients were seropositive for SARS-CoV-2 at baseline. The 56-69-year group was small, and its depth increase did not reach significance, likely because of low power. Participants were mostly white British and included more females than males, and it was suggested by the authors that clonal diversity may have been underestimated. A significant rise in spike-specific TCR breadth and depth was observed after two AZD1222 doses relative to day 0 and relative to MenACWY recipients. Because no day 14 peak-response samples were available, repertoires were characterized only after the peak T cell response.

The meaning of the sample's time point label: baseline before first vaccination. Vaccinee samples came from UK trials COV001 and COV002, including a single-blind randomized controlled phase 2/3 trial of AZD1222 (ChAdOx1 nCoV-19) in healthy adults. For TCRbeta chain sequencing, PBMC samples were collected from trial participants at day 0 and at day 28 after the second dose. The material was peripheral blood, obtained on day 0 of AZD1222 vaccination. The sequence was collected from an adult in good health.

The CDR3 loop reads CASRQTGGMNTGELFF. The sequenced DNA is TGTGCCAGCAGGCAGACAGGGGGCATGAACACCGGGGAGCTGTTTTTT. The sequence joins TRBV2 to TRBJ2-2; TRBD1 fits 10 bases in the junction. The CDR3, cysteine through phenylalanine, is 16 amino acids long. The sequence is cut down to CDR3 DNA, 48 bases in frame from base 1. From a lookup of the germline V gene, CDR1 and CDR2 are SNHLY and FYNNEI. V has 6 bases trimmed and J has 1 base trimmed; junction bases matching no gene number 5.